The 30 T cell receptor beta chains below all came from one sample that was sequenced in a study of beta chain features in type 1 diabetes. Sequencing targeted expressed TCRB transcripts, as all isolated RNA had been reverse transcribed. Only in-frame clones appear in the TCRdb table, and some are missing; sequencing was by immunoSEQ multiplex PCR. This table holds some 900,000 clones, roughly 15% found once. The specimen was naive CD4+ T cells from blood. The source is a woman aged 18-29 years in good health.

A few counts support this clone. The chain couples TRBV29-1 to TRBJ2-1; 8 nucleotides match TRBD1. The CDR3 is 13 residues long. The ends lost 7 bases at V and 0 bases at J; junction bases unmatched: 2. Germline V lookup: CDR1 SQVTM, CDR2 ANQGSEA. The CDR3 DNA is TGCAGCGGAGGACAGGGCTCCTACAATGAGCAGTTCTTC. Translated: CSGGQGSYNEQFF.

The rearrangement links TRBV4-1 to TRBJ2-5; maybe TRBD2 (6 bases). The CDR3 covers 14 residues. Trimming took off 1 base at V and 4 bases at J, with 10 bases between the two ends. Germline CDR1 is MGHRA and CDR2 is YSYEKL. The CDR3 is CASSQGEAGETQYF. The CDR3 coding sequence is TGCGCCAGCAGCCAAGGTGAAGCGGGAGAGACCCAGTACTTC.

The V call is TRBV4-1, the J call TRBJ2-2; unclear D gene. V was trimmed by 0 bases and J by 6 bases, leaving 8 bases between them. The CDR3 sequence is 14 residues long. Germline CDR1 reads MGHRA; CDR2 reads YSYEKL. CDR3 nucleotide sequence: TGCGCCAGCAGCCAAGACGGGTACGCCGGGGAGCTGTTTTTT. This encodes CASSQDGYAGELFF.

This clone was counted only a few times. The V and J genes are TRBV5-1 and TRBJ1-4; D gene unclear. Germline CDR1 SGHRS, CDR2 YFSETQ. The CDR3 contains 14 residues. The ends were cut back, 0 bases at V and 8 bases at J, with 11 bases in the middle. In DNA, the CDR3 is TGCGCCAGCAGCTTGGGGTTAGGGAAGGAAAAACTGTTTTTT. Amino acids: CASSLGLGKEKLFF.

This chain uses TRBV2 with TRBJ2-1; the D is unclear. The germline V gene has CDR1 SNHLY and CDR2 FYNNEI. The V and J ends lost 8 bases and 0 bases respectively, with 8 bases between them. The CDR3 covers 13 residues. DNA for the CDR3: TGTGCCAGCCGCTATAGCTCCTACAATGAGCAGTTCTTC. Its translation: CASRYSSYNEQFF. The full variable domain, in which reference TRBV2 and TRBJ2-1 provide the parts outside the CDR3, is EPEVTQTPSHQVTQMGQEVILRCVPISNHLYFYWYRQILGQKVEFLVSFYNNEISEKSEIFDDQFSVERPDGSNFTLKIRSTKLEDSAMYFCASRYSSYNEQFFGPGTRLTVL.

The chain has TRBV4-3 and TRBJ2-5; no reliable D call. The tail of the sequence fits TRBJ2-7 better, so the J call may be wrong. Germline CDR1 LGHNA, CDR2 YSLEER. The CDR3 totals 15 residues. CDR3 DNA sequence: TGCGCCAGCAGCCAAGAGGTCGTAGGGACCTACGAGCAGTACTTC. This translates into CASSQEVVGTYEQYF.

The V call is TRBV2, the J call TRBJ2-7; D uncertain. The germline gives CDR1 SNHLY, CDR2 FYNNEI. Trimming pared 0 bases from V and 6 bases from J, leaving 9 bases between. The CDR3 runs 13 residues. CDR3 in DNA: TGTGCCAGCAGTGAAGCGCTTATGGGCGAGCAGTACTTC. Protein product: CASSEALMGEQYF.

The rearrangement uses TRBV7-9 and TRBJ1-4; the D is unclear. Germline V gene sequence: CDR1 SEHNR, CDR2 FQNEAQ (reference sequence). The CDR3 runs 15 residues. The V end was cut by 5 bases, the J end by 0 bases, with 10 bases between. CDR3 in amino acids: CASSPYLSTNEKLFF. The CDR3 DNA sequence: TGTGCCAGCAGCCCGTACCTGTCAACTAATGAAAAACTGTTTTTT. The full variable domain, completed using reference TRBV7-9 and TRBJ1-4, is DTGVSQNPRHKITKRGQNVTFRCDPISEHNRLYWYRQTLGQGPEFLTYFQNEAQLEKSRLLSDRFSAERPKGSFSTLEIQRTEQGDSAMYLCASSPYLSTNEKLFFGSGTQLSVL.

V and J are TRBV12-5 and TRBJ2-1; 13 nucleotides line up with TRBD2. The CDR3 extends over 16 amino acids. Germline-derived CDR1 and CDR2 are LGHNT and FRNRAP. J gave up 9 bases and V 6 bases, and 11 bases lay outside the gene matches. The CDR3 nucleotides are TGTGCTAGTGGCCGAGGACTAGCGGGAGAACTAGGTGAGCAGTTCTTC. Residues: CASGRGLAGELGEQFF.

This clone was observed a few times. The chain couples TRBV6-6 to TRBJ2-1; D might be TRBD1 or TRBD2, each matching 5 bases. CDR3 size: 12 residues. With 5 bases removed from V and 11 bases from J, the gap between germline ends came to 13 bases. The germline gives CDR1 MNHNY, CDR2 SVGAGI (reference sequence). CDR3 bases: TGTGCCAGCAGTGGGACCGGGACCAAGCAGTTCTTC. This translates into CASSGTGTKQFF.

The rearrangement uses TRBV7-8 and TRBJ2-1; the D gene is possibly TRBD2 (5 bases). This CDR3 region has 19 residues. Trimming pared 1 base from V and 8 bases from J, leaving 27 bases between. CDR1 SGHVS and CDR2 FQNEAQ come from the germline V gene. This chain's CDR3 is CASSLDPRLEVVVVDEQFF. CDR3 bases: TGTGCCAGCAGCTTAGATCCCAGGTTGGAGGTGGTTGTCGTGGATGAGCAGTTCTTC.

This chain joins TRBV7-2 and TRBJ2-3, with 13 bases lining up with TRBD2. After removal of 5 bases from V and 0 bases from J, the junction contained 5 bases not matched to a gene. The CDR3 contains 17 residues. Germline-derived CDR1 and CDR2 are SGHTA and FQGNSA. CDR3 sequence: CASSQRTSGSSTDTQYF. CDR3 nucleotide sequence: TGTGCCAGCAGCCAGAGGACTAGCGGGAGTAGCACAGATACGCAGTATTTT. Combining the CDR3 with reference TRBV7-2 and TRBJ2-3 gives the whole variable domain GAGVSQSPSNKVTEKGKDVELRCDPISGHTALYWYRQSLGQGLEFLIYFQGNSAPDKSGLPSDRFSAERTGGSVSTLTIQRTQQEDSAVYLCASSQRTSGSSTDTQYFGPGTRLTVL.

The chain is built from TRBV7-2 and TRBJ2-5; D is possibly TRBD2 (6 bases). Trimming shortened V by 5 bases and J by 0 bases, and 13 bases separated the two germline ends. The germline V gene encodes CDR1 SGHTA and CDR2 FQGNSA. CDR3 length: 15 residues. CDR3 in amino acids: CASSRRGFHQETQYF. The CDR3, as DNA: TGTGCCAGCAGCCGCCGGGGGTTCCACCAAGAGACCCAGTACTTC.

V and J are TRBV9 and TRBJ2-4; D is unclear. Germline loops: CDR1 SGDLS, CDR2 YYNGEE. The germline V and J ends were trimmed by 0 bases and 0 bases, with 7 bases remaining between them. The CDR3 consists of 15 residues. The CDR3 DNA is TGTGCCAGCAGCGTAGGTAGTTTAGCCAAAAACATTCAGTACTTC. Protein product: CASSVGSLAKNIQYF.

This clone was counted between two and nine times. The rearrangement links TRBV7-9 to TRBJ2-3; 7 nucleotides agree with TRBD2. The CDR3 extends over 17 amino acids. CDR1 and CDR2 (germline): SEHNR, FQNEAQ (reference sequence). Unmatched junction bases numbered 13, after V lost 5 bases and J lost 2 bases. The CDR3 DNA sequence: TGTGCCAGCAGCCCAGCTACCGGGACTACACACACAGATACGCAGTATTTT. It yields the protein CASSPATGTTHTDTQYF.

The gene calls are TRBV7-9 and TRBJ2-3; 7 bases are shared with TRBD2. The V segment lost 5 bases and the J segment 0 bases; nucleotides outside the gene matches: 14. The CDR3 sequence is 18 residues long. Germline V CDR1 and CDR2: SEHNR, FQNEAQ (reference sequence). CDR3 in DNA: TGTGCCAGCAGCAAGGGAGGGCGGGGGAGGCCAAGCACAGATACGCAGTATTTT. This gives the protein CASSKGGRGRPSTDTQYF.

This clone showed up just a few times. The V gene is TRBV7-2, the J gene TRBJ2-1; 9 bases match TRBD2. There are 16 residues in the CDR3. Germline V CDR1 and CDR2: SGHTA, FQGNSA. The V segment lost 5 bases and the J segment 9 bases; nucleotides outside the gene matches: 14. CDR3 nucleotide sequence: TGTGCCAGCAGCCCGAGGGTTGCGGGAGGGAGCGGTGAGCAGTTCTTC. It encodes CASSPRVAGGSGEQFF.

V gene TRBV18 combines with J gene TRBJ2-1; D is perhaps TRBD2 (6 bases). V was trimmed by 3 bases and J by 8 bases, leaving 11 bases between them. Germline lookup yields CDR1 KGHSH and CDR2 LQKENI. This CDR3 spans 13 amino acids. For the CDR3, the DNA is TGTGCCAGCTCACCTGAAGCGGGCTATGAGCAGTTCTTC. Translation gives CASSPEAGYEQFF.

This clone was detected only a few times. The rearrangement joins TRBV9 to TRBJ2-3, with 14 bases matching TRBD2. In germline, CDR1 is SGDLS, CDR2 YYNGEE. There are 17 residues in the CDR3. V was clipped by 2 bases and J by 1 base; unmatched bases: 3. Here the CDR3 reads CASSVGTSGSGTDTQYF. The CDR3 DNA reads TGTGCCAGCAGCGTCGGGACTAGCGGGAGTGGCACAGATACGCAGTATTTT.

The chain couples TRBV7-9 to TRBJ2-3; D might be TRBD2 (5 bases). V lost 5 bases and J lost 6, with 21 bases in between. This CDR3 is 16 amino acids long. Germline CDR1 and CDR2: SEHNR and FQNEAQ (reference sequence). The CDR3 region has the DNA TGTGCCAGCAGCCTCAGCGGCGGTCGACACACGGATACGCAGTATTTT. Translating gives CASSLSGGRHTDTQYF.

The genes are TRBV19 and TRBJ2-1; tentative D call: TRBD2 (5 bases). The ends were cut back, 7 bases at V and 2 bases at J, with 12 bases in the middle. CDR1 is LNHDA, CDR2 SQIVND, per germline (reference sequence). This CDR3 comprises 14 residues. The CDR3 sequence: CASKASLTYNEQFF. The CDR3, as DNA: TGTGCCAGTAAGGCTAGCCTAACCTACAATGAGCAGTTCTTC.

This clone has a handful of counts. This chain connects TRBV29-1 to TRBJ2-7; 9 nucleotides agree with TRBD2. The length of the CDR3 is 14 residues. V trimming: 5 bases; J trimming: 9 bases; junction bases outside the gene matches: 14. Looked up from germline, CDR1 is SQVTM and CDR2 is ANQGSEA. The CDR3 protein is CSVSGGRAEGVQYF. The DNA of the CDR3 is TGCAGCGTTTCTGGCGGGAGGGCAGAAGGGGTGCAGTACTTC.

The genes are TRBV2 and TRBJ2-7, with D possibly TRBD2 on 5 matching bases. There are 13 residues in the CDR3. Trimming stripped 7 bases from V and 3 bases from J, with 13 bases between. Germline CDR1 SNHLY, CDR2 FYNNEI. As DNA, the CDR3 is TGTGCCAGCAATAGCCGGGGAGTCTACGAGCAGTACTTC. Protein: CASNSRGVYEQYF.

As regards this clone: The same CDR3 also results from other DNA sequences found in this sample. The rearrangement uses TRBV5-6 and TRBJ1-3, with D possibly TRBD1 on 5 matching bases. CDR1 is SGHDT, CDR2 YYEEEE, per germline. CDR3 length: 15 amino acids. The germline V and J ends were trimmed by 0 bases and 1 base, with 8 bases remaining between them. The CDR3 reads CASSLDRISGNTIYF. The CDR3 coding sequence is TGTGCCAGCAGCTTGGACAGGATTTCTGGAAACACCATATATTTT.

This clone was observed a handful of times. The chain carries TRBV4-3 and TRBJ2-6; 7 bases are a match to TRBD2. Germline V gives CDR1 LGHNA, CDR2 YSLEER. Trimming cost V 0 bases and J 2 bases; bases outside gene matches: 4. This CDR3 is built from 17 residues. The CDR3, as DNA: TGCGCCAGCAGCCAAGAAAAGGGGAGGGCTGGGGCCAACGTCCTGACTTTC. Encoded protein: CASSQEKGRAGANVLTF.

The rearrangement uses TRBV5-1 and TRBJ2-2; weak D call: TRBD1 (6 bases). Germline assignment: CDR1 SGHRS and CDR2 YFSETQ. V shed 3 bases and J shed 2 bases, with 14 bases lying between them. The CDR3 runs to 16 residues. Here the CDR3 reads CASSSVGQTNTGELFF. The CDR3 DNA reads as TGCGCCAGCAGCTCCGTCGGACAGACAAACACCGGGGAGCTGTTTTTT.

This sequence joins TRBV25-1 and TRBJ2-1; 7 bases agree with TRBD1. The CDR3 consists of 14 residues. Trimming at V came to 5 bases and at J to 5 bases, leaving 6 bases not matched to a gene. Germline loops: CDR1 MGHDK, CDR2 SYGVNS. CDR3: CASSLLDRNNEQFF. Here the CDR3 DNA reads TGTGCCAGCAGTCTACTGGACAGGAACAATGAGCAGTTCTTC.

The chain links TRBV7-2 to TRBJ2-3; TRBD2 might be the D (6 bases). The CDR3 sequence is 14 residues long. Per the germline V gene, CDR1 is SGHTA and CDR2 is FQGNSA. Trimming cost V 1 base and J 2 bases, with 7 bases left between them. CDR3 nucleotide sequence: TGTGCCAGCAGCTTAGTGCGGGACACAGATACGCAGTATTTT. Its translation: CASSLVRDTDTQYF. Full variable domain (remainder filled in from reference TRBV7-2 and TRBJ2-3): GAGVSQSPSNKVTEKGKDVELRCDPISGHTALYWYRQSLGQGLEFLIYFQGNSAPDKSGLPSDRFSAERTGGSVSTLTIQRTQQEDSAVYLCASSLVRDTDTQYFGPGTRLTVL.

This clone has just a few counts. In DNA form, the CDR3 reads TGTGCCAGTAGTATAGGGGACAGGGCTCTCGGGGAGCTGTTTTTT. This translates into CASSIGDRALGELFF. The chain recombines TRBV19 with TRBJ2-2; TRBD1 matches at 9 bases. Germline V CDR1 and CDR2: LNHDA, SQIVND (reference sequence). V shed 1 base, J shed 7 bases, and the junction held 4 bases outside the gene matches. The CDR3 is 15 residues long.

The CDR3 nucleotides read TGCAGCGTTGAAAAAGCGGGCAATGAGCAGTTCTTC. This sequence encodes CSVEKAGNEQFF. The chain recombines TRBV29-1 with TRBJ2-1, with D possibly matching TRBD2 (6 bases). From germline, CDR1 is SQVTM and CDR2 ANQGSEA. This CDR3 is built from 12 residues. Trimming removed 2 bases from V and 6 bases from J, with 8 bases in between.